This TCR beta chain stems from a study of cytomegalovirus exposure and HLA in healthy donors. In the PCR, 60 Vbeta and 13 Jbeta primers were used. TCRdb's copy holds only in-frame clones and misses some; the assay was immunoSEQ multiplex PCR. This sample has about 150,000 clones, with approximately 84% found just once. Unmatched junction bases numbered 1, after V lost 5 bases and J lost 0 bases. The CDR3 has 14 amino acids. Germline V CDR1 and CDR2: SGHTA, FQGTGA. The sequence was collected from a man aged 30 to 45 in good health and CMV-seropositive. The chain recombines TRBV7-3 with TRBJ1-1; 9 bases are a match to TRBD1. Specimen: PBMCs. The CDR3 is CASSRTGVNTEAFF. As DNA, the CDR3 is TGTGCCAGCAGCCGGACAGGGGTGAACACTGAAGCTTTCTTT.